The table lists the clone carrying this T cell receptor (beta chain) with a few counts. Its antigen is as yet unknown. This CDR3 is 15 amino acids long. Germline CDR1 is MNHEY and CDR2 is SVGAGI. V lost 7 bases to trimming and J lost 6 bases, with 22 bases between them. PCR amplification relied on 60 Vbeta primers (plus 13 Jbeta primers). The data were produced by immunoSEQ multiplex PCR, yet TCRdb's version contains in-frame clones alone and is incomplete. The table shows some 180,000 clones, with about 80% occurring only once. This entry belongs to a study of cytomegalovirus exposure and HLA in healthy donors. Study-level points and caveats: Based on reports, TCR beta sequences accurately predicted HLA-A and HLA-B alleles for most subjects.

The sample consisted of PBMCs. The V call is TRBV6-5, the J call TRBJ2-7; maybe TRBD2 (5 bases). The origin of this receptor is a man between 35 and 55 years old in good health and CMV-seronegative. The CDR3 nucleotides are TGTGCCAGCACCCGATCGGACCGGACTCTGGGCGAGCAGTACTTC. Protein: CASTRSDRTLGEQYF.